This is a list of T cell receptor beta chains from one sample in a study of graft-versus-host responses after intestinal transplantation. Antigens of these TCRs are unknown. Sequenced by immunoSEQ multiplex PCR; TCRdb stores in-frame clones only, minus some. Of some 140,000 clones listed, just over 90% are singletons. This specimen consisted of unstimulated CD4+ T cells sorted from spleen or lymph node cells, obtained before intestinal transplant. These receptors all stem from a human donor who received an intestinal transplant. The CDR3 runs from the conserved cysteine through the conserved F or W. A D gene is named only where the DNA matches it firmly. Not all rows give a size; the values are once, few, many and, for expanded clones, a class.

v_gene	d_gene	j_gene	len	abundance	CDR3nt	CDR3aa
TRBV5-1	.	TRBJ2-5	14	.	TGCGCCAGCAGCTTGCTAGCCGGCGGGGAGACCCAGTACTTC	CASSLLAGGETQYF
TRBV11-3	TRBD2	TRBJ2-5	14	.	TGTGCCAGCAGCTCCGGGGGGGCCGGAGAGACCCAGTACTTC	CASSSGGAGETQYF
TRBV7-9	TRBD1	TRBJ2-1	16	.	TGTGCCAGCAGCTCTCAACTCGGGACAGCCTACAATGAGCAGTTCTTC	CASSSQLGTAYNEQFF
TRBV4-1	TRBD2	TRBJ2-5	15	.	TGCGCCAGCAGCCAAGCCGGGACTAACCAAGAGACCCAGTACTTC	CASSQAGTNQETQYF
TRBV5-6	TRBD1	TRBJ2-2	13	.	TGTGCCAGCAGCTGGGACAGGGCCGGGGAGCTGTTTTTT	CASSWDRAGELFF
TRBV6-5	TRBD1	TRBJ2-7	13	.	TGTGCCAGCAACCGGGACAGACTCTACGAGCAGTACTTC	CASNRDRLYEQYF
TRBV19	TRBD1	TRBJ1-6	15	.	TGTGCCAGTAGCCTAGGACAGGGAGGATTTTCACCCCTCCACTTT	CASSLGQGGFSPLHF
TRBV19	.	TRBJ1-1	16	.	TGTGCCAGTAGTATAGATCCCCGGGGATCCGGCACTGAAGCTTTCTTT	CASSIDPRGSGTEAFF
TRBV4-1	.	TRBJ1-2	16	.	TGCGCCAGCAGCCAAGATCTGGCAGGGAGTCGCTATGGCTACACCTTC	CASSQDLAGSRYGYTF
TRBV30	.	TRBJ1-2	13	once	TGTGCCTGGAGTGTAGGGGCGCACTATGGCTACACCTTC	CAWSVGAHYGYTF
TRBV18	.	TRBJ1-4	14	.	TGTGCCAGCTCACCAATGGTAACTACTGAAAAACTGTTTTTT	CASSPMVTTEKLFF
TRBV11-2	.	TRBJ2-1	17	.	TGTGCCAGCAGCTTAGAAGTGCGGCCGGTCCAGAACAATGAGCAGTTCTTC	CASSLEVRPVQNNEQFF
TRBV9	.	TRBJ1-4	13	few	TGTGCCAGCAGCGTAGACCCAGCTGAAAAACTGTTTTTT	CASSVDPAEKLFF
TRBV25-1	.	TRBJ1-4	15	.	TGTGCCAGCAGTGAATCGGTGATAACTAATGAAAAACTGTTTTTT	CASSESVITNEKLFF
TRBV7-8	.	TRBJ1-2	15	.	TGTGCCAGCAGCCGTTTGAGGACAGTTAACTATGGCTACACCTTC	CASSRLRTVNYGYTF
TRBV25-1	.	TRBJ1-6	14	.	TGTGCCAGCAGACCGAGCTCCTATAATTCACCCCTCCACTTT	CASRPSSYNSPLHF
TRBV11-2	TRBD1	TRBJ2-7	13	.	TGTGCCAGCAGCCTGGACAGGGCATACGAGCAGTACTTC	CASSLDRAYEQYF
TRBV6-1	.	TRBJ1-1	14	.	TGTGCCAGCAGTGGGAGAAGGGGAAACACTGAAGCTTTCTTT	CASSGRRGNTEAFF
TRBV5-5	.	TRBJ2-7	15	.	TGTGCCAGCAGCTTGGTAGGAGGAGGAGGGTACGAGCAGTACTTC	CASSLVGGGGYEQYF
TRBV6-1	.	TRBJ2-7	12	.	TGTGCCAGCAGTGAAGTGGACTACGAGCAGTACTTC	CASSEVDYEQYF
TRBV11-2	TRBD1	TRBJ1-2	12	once	TGTGCCAGCAGCCTCGGACAGGGTGGCTACACCTTC	CASSLGQGGYTF
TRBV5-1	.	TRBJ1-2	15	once	TGCGCCAGCAGCTTGGAGCAGGGAACTTCCTATGGCTACACCTTC	CASSLEQGTSYGYTF
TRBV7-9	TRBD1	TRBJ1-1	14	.	TGTGCCAGCAGCTTCGGACAGGGCTTTGCTGAAGCTTTCTTT	CASSFGQGFAEAFF
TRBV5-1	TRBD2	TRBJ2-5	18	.	TGCGCCAGCAGCTTGGACGCGGGGGGGCCGGGGTTACCCGGGGCCCAGTACTTC	CASSLDAGGPGLPGAQYF
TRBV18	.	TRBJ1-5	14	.	TGTGCCAGCTCACCAGGGATGGGCAATCAGCCCCAGCATTTT	CASSPGMGNQPQHF
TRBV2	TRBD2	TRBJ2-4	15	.	TGTGCCAGCAGTGTGGGGGGGAACAGGATGGGCATTCAGTACTTC	CASSVGGNRMGIQYF
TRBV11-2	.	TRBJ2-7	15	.	TGTGCCAGCAGCTTCTGGGATTCTCAGACCTACGAGCAGTACTTC	CASSFWDSQTYEQYF
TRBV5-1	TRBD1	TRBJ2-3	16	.	TGCGCCAGCAGTTCTACCGGGACAGGGACAGGAGATACGCAGTATTTT	CASSSTGTGTGDTQYF
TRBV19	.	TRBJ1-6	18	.	TGTGCCAGTTCCACGCGAGGGGGAATCAGCTCCTATAATTCACCCCTCCACTTT	CASSTRGGISSYNSPLHF
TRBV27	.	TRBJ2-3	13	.	TGTGCCAGTGGGACGCCTAGCACAGATACGCAGTATTTT	CASGTPSTDTQYF
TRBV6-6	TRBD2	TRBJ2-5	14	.	TGTGCCAGCAGTGAGGGACTAGGGCCAGAGACCCAGTACTTC	CASSEGLGPETQYF
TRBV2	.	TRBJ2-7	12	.	TGTGCCAGCAGGAGGGGAACCTACGAGCAGTACTTC	CASRRGTYEQYF
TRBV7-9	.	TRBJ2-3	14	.	TGTGCCAGCGGGTTGACAGTATCCACAGATACGCAGTATTTT	CASGLTVSTDTQYF
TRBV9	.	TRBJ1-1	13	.	TGTGCCAGCAGCGTAGAAGTAAGGACTGAAGCTTTCTTT	CASSVEVRTEAFF
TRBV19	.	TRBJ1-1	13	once	TGTGCCAGTAGTATTGCGAGGAACACTGAAGCTTTCTTT	CASSIARNTEAFF
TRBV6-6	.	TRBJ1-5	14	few	TGTGCCAGCAGTGGTCACAGGAGTGATCAGCCCCAGCATTTT	CASSGHRSDQPQHF
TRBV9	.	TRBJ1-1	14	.	TGTGCCAGCAGCCCCCTGGGGCTGAACACTGAAGCTTTCTTT	CASSPLGLNTEAFF
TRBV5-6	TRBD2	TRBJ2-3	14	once	TGTGCCAGCAGCTCGATAGCGGGGAGGGATACGCAGTATTTT	CASSSIAGRDTQYF
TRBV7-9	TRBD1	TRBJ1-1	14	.	TGTGCCAGCAGCGTACAGGGGGCGAACACTGAAGCTTTCTTT	CASSVQGANTEAFF
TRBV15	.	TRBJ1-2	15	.	TGTGCCACCAGCAGAGTTGGTAGGGAGGACTATGGCTACACCTTC	CATSRVGREDYGYTF
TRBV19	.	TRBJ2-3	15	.	TGTGCCAGTAAGGCGGGGACCGGCGGCACAGATACGCAGTATTTT	CASKAGTGGTDTQYF
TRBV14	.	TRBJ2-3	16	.	TGTGCCAGCAGCCAAGATTTCGGTGGCGACACAGATACGCAGTATTTT	CASSQDFGGDTDTQYF
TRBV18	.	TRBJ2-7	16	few	TGTGCCAGCTCACCTCTACCCCCGCAGGTGGGATACGAGCAGTACTTC	CASSPLPPQVGYEQYF
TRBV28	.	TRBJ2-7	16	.	TGTGCCAGCAGTTCCGTTTCCGGGGGGCTCAACTACGAGCAGTACTTC	CASSSVSGGLNYEQYF
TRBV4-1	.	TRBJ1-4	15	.	TGCGCCAGCAGCCAAGGCCCGGCCCGATCTGAAAAACTGTTTTTT	CASSQGPARSEKLFF
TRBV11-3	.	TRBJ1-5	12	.	TGTGCCAGCAGCCCCGCCGGGGGGCCCCAGCATTTT	CASSPAGGPQHF
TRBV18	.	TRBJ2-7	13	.	TGTGCCAGCTCACCGGGACCTTCCTACGAGCAGTACTTC	CASSPGPSYEQYF
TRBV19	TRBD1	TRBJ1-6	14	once	TGTGCCAGTAGTGTGGACAGGGGGTCTTCACCCCTCCACTTT	CASSVDRGSSPLHF
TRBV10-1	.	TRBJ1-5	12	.	TGCGCCAGCAGCGACGGGAATCAGCCCCAGCATTTT	CASSDGNQPQHF
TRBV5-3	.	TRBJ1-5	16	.	TGTGCCAGAAGCTTGGTCGGCAACAATGGGGAGCAGCCCCAGCATTTT	CARSLVGNNGEQPQHF
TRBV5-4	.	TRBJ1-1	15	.	TGTGCCAGCAGCCGAAACACAGGGCTGAACACTGAAGCTTTCTTT	CASSRNTGLNTEAFF
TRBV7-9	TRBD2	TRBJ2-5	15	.	TGTGCCAGCAGCGTAATTAGCGGGGGGGCAGAGACCCAGTACTTC	CASSVISGGAETQYF